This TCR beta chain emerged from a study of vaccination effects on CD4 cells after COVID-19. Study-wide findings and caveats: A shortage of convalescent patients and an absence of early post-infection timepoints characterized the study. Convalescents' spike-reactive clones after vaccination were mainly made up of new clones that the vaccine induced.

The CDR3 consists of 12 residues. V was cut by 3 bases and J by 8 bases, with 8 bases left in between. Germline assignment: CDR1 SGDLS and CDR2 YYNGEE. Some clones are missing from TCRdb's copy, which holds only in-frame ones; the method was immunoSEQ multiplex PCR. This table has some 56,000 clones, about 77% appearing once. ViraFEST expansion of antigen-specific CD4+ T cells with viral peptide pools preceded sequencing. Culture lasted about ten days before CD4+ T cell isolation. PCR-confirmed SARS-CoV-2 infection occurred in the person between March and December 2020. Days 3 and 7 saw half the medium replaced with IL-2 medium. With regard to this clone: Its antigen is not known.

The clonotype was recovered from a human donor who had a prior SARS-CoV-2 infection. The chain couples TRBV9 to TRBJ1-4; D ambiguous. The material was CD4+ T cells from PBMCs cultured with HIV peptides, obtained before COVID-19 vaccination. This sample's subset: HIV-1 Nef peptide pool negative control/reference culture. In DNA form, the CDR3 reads TGTGCCAGCAGCGGCCCTGAGGAAAAACTGTTTTTT. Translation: CASSGPEEKLFF.